The subject of this entry is one T cell receptor (beta chain). The target antigen is unknown. These data belong to a study of lymphopenia after photon versus proton radiotherapy. Study-level results: Oligoclonal CD8+ Temra expansion after nadir drove photon patients' diversity drop. Authors raise, but do not show, better survival with proton therapy. Under photons, naive T cells and diversity fell while effector/memory populations rose.

Sequencing used immunoSEQ multiplex PCR; TCRdb keeps in-frame clones, though not all of them. Found here are 65,000 or so clones, about nine tenths of them singletons; the top ten hold about 13%. From germline, CDR1 is SGHRS and CDR2 YFSETQ. This CDR3 has 15 amino acids. The V gene lost 5 bases and the J gene lost 8 bases, with 20 bases spanning the gap. The rearrangement links TRBV5-1 to TRBJ2-1, with D tentatively TRBD1 or TRBD2 (5 bases each). The sample was peripheral blood, taken from a patient treated with proton-based radiotherapy. The TCR comes from an older man with esophageal cancer. DNA for the CDR3: TGCGCCAGCAGGTCAGGACTCCAGAGGGGCGATGAGCAGTTCTTC. Translated, it gives CASRSGLQRGDEQFF.